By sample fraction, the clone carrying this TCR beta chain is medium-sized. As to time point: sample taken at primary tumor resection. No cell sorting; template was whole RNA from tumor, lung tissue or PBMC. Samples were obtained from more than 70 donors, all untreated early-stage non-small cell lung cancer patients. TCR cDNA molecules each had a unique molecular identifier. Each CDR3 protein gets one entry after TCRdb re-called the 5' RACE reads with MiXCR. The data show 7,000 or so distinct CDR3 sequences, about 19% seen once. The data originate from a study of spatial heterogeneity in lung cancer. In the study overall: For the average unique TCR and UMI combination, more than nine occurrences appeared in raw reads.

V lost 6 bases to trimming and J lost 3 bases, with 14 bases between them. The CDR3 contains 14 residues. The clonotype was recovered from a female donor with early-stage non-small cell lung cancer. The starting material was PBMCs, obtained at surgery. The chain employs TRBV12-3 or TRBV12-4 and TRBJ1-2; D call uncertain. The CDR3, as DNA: TGTGCCAGCAGCCAAGGCAGTCAGGACTATGGCTACACCTTC. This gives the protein CASSQGSQDYGYTF.